This T cell receptor (beta chain) was recorded in a study of OX40 agonist ivuxolimab in advanced cancers. Study in general: Partial responses were achieved by three patients, of whom one had hepatocellular carcinoma and two had cutaneous melanoma. Study-level findings and limits: CD8+ T cells showed, on average, more clonal expansion than CD4+ cells. No antigen was identified for the clonally expanded peripheral T cells.

This clone has just a few counts. No antigen is known for it. CDR3 length: 15 residues. Germline CDR1 and CDR2: LGHNA and YNFKEQ. V was shortened by 2 bases and J by 4 bases, with 14 bases between the two germline ends. The timepoints at which blood was sampled were baseline, cycle 4 day 1, and cycle 7 day 1. Repertoires were generated with immunoSEQ multiplex PCR, while TCRdb's copy carries only in-frame clones and drops some. The table lists 78,000 or so clones, roughly 90% of them singletons. This rearrangement joins TRBV4-2 to TRBJ1-1; D remains unclear. Sequenced material: CD4+ or CD8+ T cells sorted from blood, taken in a trial of the OX40 agonist ivuxolimab. This clonotype was sampled from an adult with an advanced solid tumor such as melanoma, head and neck, liver or kidney cancer. The CDR3 nucleotides read TGTGCCAGCAGCCAATTCGCCTGGGGTGCCACTGAAGCTTTCTTT. Translated: CASSQFAWGATEAFF.